This T cell receptor beta chain was observed in a study of blood T cell repertoires in COVID-19. TCRdb's table, derived via immunoSEQ multiplex PCR, lists solely in-frame clones and lacks some. Among around 240,000 clones listed, approximately 84% were seen once. This CDR3 region has 15 residues. J lost 3 bases, V lost 1 base, and 3 bases had no gene match. The V gene's germline CDR1 is KGHSH and CDR2 LQKENI. The clonotype originates from a woman aged 80 or over with acute or convalescent COVID-19. Sequencing input: peripheral blood. The chain has TRBV18 and TRBJ1-1; 9 bases are a match to TRBD1. CDR3 coding DNA: TGTGCCAGCTCACCACGGGGGACAGGGCACACTGAAGCTTTCTTT. Amino acids: CASSPRGTGHTEAFF.